Listed below are T cell receptor beta chains from one sample, sequenced in a study of blood T cell repertoires in COVID-19. Clones were read by immunoSEQ multiplex PCR, and TCRdb kept only the in-frame ones, dropping some. Of about 69,000 clones in the sample, just under 80% were seen once. Specimen: peripheral blood. These receptors originate from a human donor in a cohort sampled during active COVID-19. Each CDR3 is given with its conserved first and last residue. The D gene is left open where the match is weak. Clone size is given for some rows only: seen once, a few or many times, or a class if the clone is expanded.

J,D,V,size,CDR3,DNA
TRBJ2-2,TRBD2,TRBV6-4,.,CASRPSSGRSGELFF,TGTGCCAGCAGACCCTCTAGCGGGAGGAGCGGGGAGCTGTTTTTT
TRBJ2-1,TRBD2,TRBV19,.,CASRSSLAGRDDEQFF,TGTGCCAGTCGCTCCTCCCTAGCGGGACGAGACGATGAGCAGTTCTTC
TRBJ2-2,.,TRBV6-5,.,CASRLRWTGELFF,TGTGCCAGCAGGCTGCGATGGACCGGGGAGCTGTTTTTT
TRBJ1-5,.,TRBV29-1,.,CSVLDGGQPQHF,TGCAGCGTCCTGGACGGGGGGCAGCCCCAGCATTTT
TRBJ1-5,.,TRBV18,once,CASSTGIGQPQHF,TGTGCCAGCTCAACAGGGATCGGTCAGCCCCAGCATTTT
TRBJ1-5,.,TRBV2,.,CASSSRGSGNQPQHF,TGTGCCAGCAGTTCCCGGGGTTCGGGCAATCAGCCCCAGCATTTT
TRBJ2-7,TRBD1,TRBV7-6,.,CASSSYRTGSDEQYF,TGTGCCAGCAGCTCCTACCGGACAGGCAGTGACGAGCAGTACTTC
TRBJ2-3,TRBD1,TRBV4-1,.,CASSHLPPGTGKSTDTQYF,TGCGCCAGCAGCCACCTTCCCCCCGGGACAGGTAAAAGCACAGATACGCAGTATTTT
TRBJ2-2,TRBD1,TRBV18,.,CASSQGQGSNTGELFF,TGTGCCAGCTCACAGGGACAGGGATCGAACACCGGGGAGCTGTTTTTT
TRBJ1-2,TRBD1,TRBV18,.,CASSLYTYGQVHQANYGYTF,TGTGCCAGCTCACTTTATACTTACGGACAGGTCCACCAAGCTAACTATGGCTACACCTTC
TRBJ1-6,TRBD1,TRBV7-9,once,CASSSTPGQGTGTLHF,TGTGCCAGCAGTTCGACTCCGGGACAGGGCACTGGGACCCTCCACTTT
TRBJ2-1,TRBD2,TRBV28,.,CASSSVGRGYGDEQFF,TGTGCCAGCAGCTCCGTCGGGAGGGGGTATGGGGATGAGCAGTTCTTC
TRBJ2-3,TRBD1,TRBV10-3,.,CAISGKTGGTDTQYF,TGTGCCATCAGTGGGAAGACAGGGGGCACAGATACGCAGTATTTT
TRBJ1-5,.,TRBV28,.,CASSLWGGQPQHF,TGTGCCAGCAGTTTATGGGGGGGTCAGCCCCAGCATTTT
TRBJ1-1,TRBD1,TRBV24-1,.,CATSPATGVTEAFF,TGTGCCACCAGTCCCGCGACAGGGGTAACTGAAGCTTTCTTT
TRBJ1-2,.,TRBV27,once,CASSFGSGGGYTF,TGTGCCAGCAGTTTTGGGTCAGGTGGGGGCTACACCTTC
TRBJ1-2,.,TRBV30,.,CAWSKTGYGYTF,TGTGCCTGGAGTAAAACAGGCTATGGCTACACCTTC